This TCR beta chain appears in the sequencing data of a study of T-cell reconstitution after alpha-beta-depleted transplantation in children. This clonotype was counted only a few times. TCRbeta library preparation incorporated unique molecular identifiers. Using its own MiXCR run on the PCR reads, TCRdb lists one record per CDR3 protein. The sample has more than 400,000 distinct CDR3 sequences, about an eighth seen once. V dropped 3 bases and J dropped 7; count of bases not matched to a gene: 3. The V gene's germline CDR1 is KGHSH and CDR2 LQKENI. CDR3 length: 14 amino acids. The TCR originated in a female patient between 2 and 10 years old who had a stem cell transplant for aplastic anemia, so the T cells may come from the graft donor. Specimen: PBMCs, mostly from graft donor cells, collected 180 days after TCRalphabeta/CD19-depleted stem cell transplant. This chain joins TRBV18 and TRBJ1-6; 7 bases align to TRBD1. For the CDR3, the DNA is TGTGCCAGCTCACCCCGGGACAGCAATTCACCCCTCCACTTT. It yields the protein CASSPRDSNSPLHF.